The T cell receptor (beta chain) under discussion was sequenced for a study of T cells in Graves' hyperthyroidism and ophthalmopathy. TCR beta CDR3 regions were amplified from RNA transcripts. The study used the HTBI primer set for a first-round RT-PCR of the TCR CDR3. TCRdb re-called the multiplex PCR reads through MiXCR, storing one row per CDR3 protein. The sample lists around 390,000 distinct CDR3 sequences; 13% to 15% were seen once. CDR1 is SNHLY and CDR2 is FYNNEI in the germline V gene. Trimming cost V 6 bases and J 1 base; bases outside gene matches: 4. CDR3 size: 15 residues. The TCR sequence derives from a woman under 40 with Graves' ophthalmopathy. V and J are TRBV2 and TRBJ1-1, with 11 bases matching TRBD1. Material for sequencing was blood. CDR3 bases: TGTGCCAGCAGAGGACAGGGGGCGACGAACACTGAAGCTTTCTTT. Protein: CASRGQGATNTEAFF.